A selection of T cell receptor beta chains follows, all from one sample in a study of OX40 agonist ivuxolimab in advanced cancers. Sequencing was performed with immunoSEQ multiplex PCR; in TCRdb, only in-frame clones are kept and a portion is missing. Seen here are fewer than 85,000 clones, 83% observed once, and the top ten hold 0.75% to 0.85%. The sample was CD4+ or CD8+ T cells sorted from blood, taken in a trial of the OX40 agonist ivuxolimab. Receptor source: an adult with an advanced solid tumor such as melanoma, head and neck, liver or kidney cancer. Each CDR3 is given with its conserved first and last residue. Fields, in order: D gene, clone size, J gene, V gene, CDR3 DNA, CDR3 protein. The D gene is left open where the match is weak. Clone size appears in some rows only: once, few, many, or a class for an expanded clone.

D: .
size: once
J: TRBJ2-3
V: TRBV5-1
DNA: TGCGCCAGCAGGATCTCTCTAGATATAGATACGCAGTATTTT
CDR3: CASRISLDIDTQYF

D: .
size: .
J: TRBJ2-3
V: TRBV27
DNA: TGTGCCAGCAGTTTATCCCAGGGGTGGACAGATACGCAGTATTTT
CDR3: CASSLSQGWTDTQYF

D: .
size: .
J: TRBJ1-2
V: TRBV18
DNA: TGTGCCAGCTCACCTCAAGGTAGCTACACCTTC
CDR3: CASSPQGSYTF

D: TRBD1
size: .
J: TRBJ1-5
V: TRBV29-1
DNA: TGCAGCGTTATGACAGGGGGTGATCAGCCCCAGCATTTT
CDR3: CSVMTGGDQPQHF

D: .
size: .
J: TRBJ1-6
V: TRBV5-1
DNA: TGCGCCAGCAGCCCGGAGGGGGGTCTGGCCCTCCACTTT
CDR3: CASSPEGGLALHF

D: .
size: .
J: TRBJ1-2
V: TRBV7-9
DNA: TGTGCCAGCAGCGTCAGCGGCTCTCTCTATGGCTACACCTTC
CDR3: CASSVSGSLYGYTF

D: .
size: .
J: TRBJ2-1
V: TRBV5-5
DNA: TGTGCCAGCAGCTCAGGACAGCCCAATGAGCAGTTCTTC
CDR3: CASSSGQPNEQFF

D: .
size: .
J: TRBJ2-5
V: TRBV18
DNA: TGTGCCAGCTCACCACCGGGGGAGACCCAGTACTTC
CDR3: CASSPPGETQYF

D: .
size: .
J: TRBJ2-7
V: TRBV4-1
DNA: TGCGCCAGCAGCCAAGGGGCAGTGAGAACCTACGAGCAGTACTTC
CDR3: CASSQGAVRTYEQYF

D: .
size: .
J: TRBJ2-3
V: TRBV4-3
DNA: TGCGCCAGCAGCCAAGATCCCGGGGGACGGGCAGATACGCAGTATTTT
CDR3: CASSQDPGGRADTQYF

D: .
size: .
J: TRBJ2-5
V: TRBV7-2
DNA: TGTGCCAGCAGCTTAGGTAGCCTCCCAGAGACCCAGTACTTC
CDR3: CASSLGSLPETQYF

D: .
size: .
J: TRBJ1-1
V: TRBV30
DNA: TGTGCCTGGGCCCCGGCCTTCCCGACTGAAGCTTTCTTT
CDR3: CAWAPAFPTEAFF

D: .
size: once
J: TRBJ2-4
V: TRBV6-5
DNA: TGTGCCAGCAGTTACTCTAGCGGCGTAGCCAAAAACATTCAGTACTTC
CDR3: CASSYSSGVAKNIQYF

D: .
size: .
J: TRBJ2-5
V: TRBV6-5
DNA: TGTGCCAGCAGTTATTTTATTGTAGAGACCCAGTACTTC
CDR3: CASSYFIVETQYF

D: TRBD1
size: .
J: TRBJ1-2
V: TRBV4-3
DNA: TGCGCCAGCAGCCAGGCTCATGAGGGACAGGGTTATGGCTACACCTTC
CDR3: CASSQAHEGQGYGYTF

D: .
size: .
J: TRBJ2-7
V: TRBV4-3
DNA: TGCGCCAGCAGCCAAGAGTTTAGGGGCAGCTACGAGCAGTACTTC
CDR3: CASSQEFRGSYEQYF

D: .
size: .
J: TRBJ1-2
V: TRBV4-3
DNA: TGCGCCAGCAGCCCGAACAGGGATCGCTATGGCTACACCTTC
CDR3: CASSPNRDRYGYTF

D: TRBD1
size: .
J: TRBJ2-2
V: TRBV19
DNA: TGTGCCAGTAGTATTGGACAGGGATATGGCACCGGGGAGCTGTTTTTT
CDR3: CASSIGQGYGTGELFF

D: .
size: .
J: TRBJ2-3
V: TRBV7-8
DNA: TGTGCCAGCAACCCAAGGGGTAGCTCGTCCACTAGCACAGATACGCAGTATTTT
CDR3: CASNPRGSSSTSTDTQYF

D: .
size: .
J: TRBJ1-5
V: TRBV2
DNA: TGTGCCAGCAGCTTGGGCACAGATAGCAATCAGCCCCAGCATTTT
CDR3: CASSLGTDSNQPQHF

D: .
size: .
J: TRBJ1-4
V: TRBV18
DNA: TGTGCCAGCTCAGGAGGGACCCCCGGAGAAAAACTGTTTTTT
CDR3: CASSGGTPGEKLFF

D: TRBD1
size: .
J: TRBJ1-2
V: TRBV4-1
DNA: TGCGCCAGCAGCCTTCCGACAGGGACCTATGGCTACACCTTC
CDR3: CASSLPTGTYGYTF

D: .
size: .
J: TRBJ1-1
V: TRBV7-2
DNA: TGTGCCAGCAGCCTTGATAGGGGAGGATTCTTT
CDR3: CASSLDRGGFF

D: .
size: .
J: TRBJ1-1
V: TRBV11-2
DNA: TGTGCCAGCAGCTTAGATGCAGGGAGCACTGAAGCTTTCTTT
CDR3: CASSLDAGSTEAFF

D: TRBD1
size: .
J: TRBJ1-3
V: TRBV5-5
DNA: TGTGCCAGCAGCTTGGATTTAGCGGGACAGTCGAACACCATATATTTT
CDR3: CASSLDLAGQSNTIYF

D: .
size: once
J: TRBJ2-3
V: TRBV28
DNA: TGTGCCAGCAGTTTGCCAGGGGGGACCCGAGATACGCAGTATTTT
CDR3: CASSLPGGTRDTQYF

D: TRBD2
size: .
J: TRBJ2-3
V: TRBV6-6
DNA: TGTGCCAGCACCCCACAATCTAGCGGCGGTGATACGCAGTATTTT
CDR3: CASTPQSSGGDTQYF

D: .
size: .
J: TRBJ2-5
V: TRBV30
DNA: TGTGCCTGGAGTGTACGTGAGACCCAGTACTTC
CDR3: CAWSVRETQYF

D: TRBD1
size: .
J: TRBJ2-5
V: TRBV5-5
DNA: TGTGCCAGCAGTTTGGGACAGCAAGAGACCCAGTACTTC
CDR3: CASSLGQQETQYF

D: .
size: .
J: TRBJ1-6
V: TRBV18
DNA: TGTGCCAGCTCACCCGGACAGCAGTATAATTCACCCCTCCACTTT
CDR3: CASSPGQQYNSPLHF

D: TRBD1
size: .
J: TRBJ1-5
V: TRBV10-2
DNA: TGCGCCAGCAGCGGACAGGGGCGGGATCAGCCCCAGCATTTT
CDR3: CASSGQGRDQPQHF

D: TRBD2
size: .
J: TRBJ2-7
V: TRBV5-4
DNA: TGTGCCAGCAGCTTGGGTAGCAGCGGGGGACTCTACGAGCAGTACTTC
CDR3: CASSLGSSGGLYEQYF

D: TRBD1
size: .
J: TRBJ2-7
V: TRBV7-9
DNA: TGTGCCAGCAGCTTCTTCTCTAACAGGGGTAACTACGAGCAGTACTTC
CDR3: CASSFFSNRGNYEQYF

D: .
size: .
J: TRBJ1-4
V: TRBV5-1
DNA: TGCGCCACCCGAGACTCGGGGGAAAAACTGTTTTTT
CDR3: CATRDSGEKLFF

D: .
size: .
J: TRBJ1-1
V: TRBV28
DNA: TGTGCCAGCAGTTTGCGGGCGGGAGAAGCTTTCTTT
CDR3: CASSLRAGEAFF

D: TRBD1
size: .
J: TRBJ1-5
V: TRBV19
DNA: TGTGCCAGTAGTCCTAGACAGGGTGTGAACAACAATCAGCCCCAGCATTTT
CDR3: CASSPRQGVNNNQPQHF

D: TRBD1
size: .
J: TRBJ2-5
V: TRBV7-2
DNA: TGTGCCAGCAGCTTATCCGGGACAGACCAAGAGACCCAGTACTTC
CDR3: CASSLSGTDQETQYF

D: TRBD1
size: .
J: TRBJ1-5
V: TRBV7-2
DNA: TGTGCCAGCAGCTTAGGGACAGGCGCCCAGCCCCAGCATTTT
CDR3: CASSLGTGAQPQHF

D: .
size: .
J: TRBJ2-2
V: TRBV5-1
DNA: TGCGCCAGCAGCACGGGTGGGGGCCCGGGCACCGGGGAGCTGTTTTTT
CDR3: CASSTGGGPGTGELFF

D: TRBD1
size: .
J: TRBJ1-1
V: TRBV7-2
DNA: TGTGCCAGCACAGGGGGCCAGAACACTGAAGCTTTCTTT
CDR3: CASTGGQNTEAFF

D: .
size: .
J: TRBJ2-1
V: TRBV4-1
DNA: TGCGCCAGCAGCCAAGATACGAATTCCTACAATGAGCAGTTCTTC
CDR3: CASSQDTNSYNEQFF

D: .
size: .
J: TRBJ2-2
V: TRBV7-3
DNA: TGTGCCAGCAGCTTACTCGGATCGAACACCGGGGAGCTGTTTTTT
CDR3: CASSLLGSNTGELFF

D: TRBD2
size: .
J: TRBJ2-5
V: TRBV28
DNA: TGTGCCAGCAGTTCCTCCGGGGGGAAAGAGACCCAGTACTTC
CDR3: CASSSSGGKETQYF

D: .
size: .
J: TRBJ1-6
V: TRBV6-5
DNA: TGTGCCAGCAGTGAACAGGGTAGGGATTCACCCCTCCACTTT
CDR3: CASSEQGRDSPLHF

D: .
size: .
J: TRBJ2-5
V: TRBV14
DNA: TGTGCCAGCAGCCAAGCTACGGTGGGGGTCCGGGAGACCCAGTACTTC
CDR3: CASSQATVGVRETQYF

D: .
size: .
J: TRBJ2-1
V: TRBV5-4
DNA: TGTGCCAGCAGCTTGTATTCCTACAATGAGCAGTTCTTC
CDR3: CASSLYSYNEQFF

D: TRBD2
size: once
J: TRBJ2-3
V: TRBV4-2
DNA: TGTGCCAGCAGCCAAGGAATTAGCGGGGGGGATTACACAGATACGCAGTATTTT
CDR3: CASSQGISGGDYTDTQYF

D: TRBD2
size: .
J: TRBJ2-5
V: TRBV27
DNA: TGTGCCAGCAGTTTAGGCGGGGGGGCCGCGGAGACCCAGTACTTC
CDR3: CASSLGGGAAETQYF

D: TRBD1
size: .
J: TRBJ1-2
V: TRBV18
DNA: TGTGCCAGCTCACCCGGGACAGAGCCTTATGGCTACACCTTC
CDR3: CASSPGTEPYGYTF

D: TRBD2
size: .
J: TRBJ2-7
V: TRBV6-6
DNA: TGTGCCAGCAGCTTGGGGGGGACCGTGATTTACGAGCAGTACTTC
CDR3: CASSLGGTVIYEQYF

D: .
size: .
J: TRBJ2-2
V: TRBV7-6
DNA: TGTGCCAGCAGCTTAGGCGGGAACACCGGGGAGCTGTTTTTT
CDR3: CASSLGGNTGELFF